These 21 T cell receptor beta chains were sequenced from one sample in a study of blood T cells in healthy people across ages. A second roughly 7 to 12 cycle PCR used barcoded and J-beta primers. TCRdb re-analysed the 5' RACE reads in MiXCR, keeping a single row per CDR3 protein. The sample lists approximately 2,000,000 distinct CDR3 sequences, about 39% seen once, with roughly 24% in the top ten. The sequencing input was blood. These receptors originate from a human donor in good health.

The chain employs TRBV10-3 and TRBJ1-1; D is perhaps TRBD1 (5 bases). Between the trimmed V and J ends, which lost 2 bases and 7 bases, there was a span of 8 bases. Germline CDR1 is ENHRY and CDR2 is SYGVKD. The CDR3 is 12 residues long. CDR3 coding DNA: TGTGCCATCAGTGAGGGGACCTATGAAGCTTTCTTT. Encoded protein: CAISEGTYEAFF.

V is TRBV7-2 and J is TRBJ2-7, with 8 positions matching TRBD1. This CDR3 has 16 residues. Germline CDR1 SGHTA, CDR2 FQGNSA. V lost 4 bases, J lost 1 base, and 9 bases stayed unmatched. The CDR3 region has the DNA TGTGCCAGCAGCTACAACAGGGGGTTGTTATCCTACGAGCAGTACTTC. Translated: CASSYNRGLLSYEQYF.

A note on this clonotype: A read error may explain this, as a much larger clone is one base away. The rearrangement joins TRBV7-8 to TRBJ1-2, with D perhaps matching TRBD1 (5 bases). Germline CDR1 and CDR2: SGHVS and FQNEAQ. The CDR3 covers 12 residues. As DNA, the CDR3 is TGTGTCAGCAGCCCCGGGGGGGATGGCTACACCTTC. Encoded protein: CVSSPGGDGYTF.

In this sample, this clonotype turned up many times. The gene calls are TRBV29-1 and TRBJ2-7; 8 bases line up with TRBD2. The CDR3 totals 15 residues. From germline, CDR1 is SQVTM and CDR2 ANQGSEA. V was clipped by 4 bases and J by 2 bases; unmatched bases: 10. CDR3 sequence reads: CSVALLRGGAYEQYF. The DNA for the CDR3 is TGCAGCGTTGCTCTACTTCGGGGGGGAGCCTACGAGCAGTACTTC.

The chain combines TRBV7-9 with TRBJ2-5, with 9 bases matching TRBD1. The better agreement between TRBJ2-7 and the DNA end casts doubt on the J call. Germline CDR1 reads SEHNR; CDR2 reads FQNEAQ (reference sequence). The CDR3 runs to 15 residues. CDR3 bases: TGTGCCAGCAGCACACACAGGGGGCGCTCAGTCGAGCAGTACTTC. Its protein product is CASSTHRGRSVEQYF.

This clonotype was recorded a few times. The genes are TRBV20-1 and TRBJ1-5; maybe TRBD1 (5 bases). Germline loops: CDR1 DFQATT, CDR2 SNEGSKA (reference sequence). This CDR3 has 13 amino acids. The V end lost 6 bases, the J end lost 7 bases, and 16 bases lay between the germline ends. In DNA form, the CDR3 reads TGCAGTGCCTCGTTGGGGGTAGGGCAGCCCCAGCATTTT. Residues: CSASLGVGQPQHF.

A few counts support this clonotype. This rearrangement joins TRBV7-9 to TRBJ2-7; 8 bases are a match to TRBD1. Germline CDR1 reads SEHNR; CDR2 reads FQNEAQ (reference sequence). CDR3 length: 15 residues. Germline trimming cut 5 bases from V and 2 bases from J; bases unmatched to any gene: 8. The DNA for the CDR3 is TGTGCCAGCAGCACTGACAGGGGAAGTCCCTACGAGCAGTACTTC. Encoded protein: CASSTDRGSPYEQYF.

The chain is built from TRBV7-2 and TRBJ1-2; D uncertain. Looked up from germline, CDR1 is SGHTA and CDR2 is FQGNSA. V was trimmed by 0 bases and J by 3 bases, leaving 11 bases between them. This CDR3 is built from 15 residues. The CDR3 sequence: CASSLALKQYYGYTF. Here the CDR3 DNA reads TGTGCCAGCAGCTTAGCGCTCAAGCAGTACTATGGCTACACCTTC.

The chain joins TRBV10-3 to TRBJ2-7; the D gene is possibly TRBD2 (6 bases). The V gene lost 6 bases and the J gene lost 2 bases, with 14 bases spanning the gap. The V gene's germline CDR1 is ENHRY and CDR2 SYGVKD. There are 14 residues in the CDR3. CDR3 sequence reads: CAISGTRWAYEQYF. The CDR3, as DNA: TGTGCCATCAGCGGGACTCGGTGGGCCTACGAGCAGTACTTC.

This clonotype has more than one count but fewer than ten. This chain connects TRBV27 to TRBJ2-1; maybe TRBD2 (6 bases). Per the germline V gene, CDR1 is MNHEY and CDR2 is SMNVEV (reference sequence). Trimming took 0 bases from V and 3 from J, leaving 18 bases between them. The CDR3 loop spans 18 amino acids. In nucleotides, the CDR3 is TGTGCCAGCAGTTTATCGTGGACACCCGGAGGGGTCTACAATGAGCAGTTCTTC. Its protein is CASSLSWTPGGVYNEQFF.

This clonotype was observed once. The rearrangement links TRBV6-6 to TRBJ1-5; the D gene is possibly TRBD1 (5 bases). The V gene's germline CDR1 is MNHNY and CDR2 SVGAGI (reference sequence). The CDR3 has 12 residues. Trimming removed 5 bases at V and 13 bases at J, with 15 bases between. The CDR3 loop reads CASSQRGRAQHF. In DNA, the CDR3 is TGTGCCAGCAGTCAAAGGGGACGAGCTCAGCATTTT.

This sequence joins TRBV7-2 and TRBJ2-7; D is unclear. CDR3 length: 13 amino acids. CDR1 is SGHTA, CDR2 FQGNSA, per germline. Trimming removed 1 base from V and 3 bases from J, with 7 bases in between. CDR3 nucleotides: TGTGCCAGCAGCTTAGTAGACATCTACGAGCAGTACTTC. Amino acids: CASSLVDIYEQYF. Filled out from reference TRBV7-2 and TRBJ2-7, the complete variable domain reads GAGVSQSPSNKVTEKGKDVELRCDPISGHTALYWYRQSLGQGLEFLIYFQGNSAPDKSGLPSDRFSAERTGGSVSTLTIQRTQQEDSAVYLCASSLVDIYEQYFGPGTRLTVT.

The chain recombines TRBV6-4 with TRBJ2-1; 7 bases align to TRBD1. Germline V gives CDR1 MRHNA, CDR2 SNTAGT. J lost 5 bases, V lost 8 bases, and 27 bases had no gene match. The CDR3 contains 20 residues. DNA for the CDR3: TGTGCCAGCTGGAGACAAATGCCGGGACAGCGGACCTGCACAAACAATGAGCAGTTCTTC. It translates to CASWRQMPGQRTCTNNEQFF.

This clonotype came up many times. Germline is not matched at one junction end, which may reflect a read error. The gene calls are TRBV4-3 and TRBJ2-5, with D maybe TRBD1 (5 bases). From germline, CDR1 is LGHNA and CDR2 YSLEER. This CDR3 is built from 13 residues. CDR3 loop: CASSPNRGETQYF. Written as DNA, the CDR3 is TGTGCCAGCAGCCCAAATAGGGGAGAGACCCAGTACTTC.

The genes are TRBV7-2 and TRBJ2-3; 8 nucleotides align to TRBD2. The CDR3 covers 17 residues. Germline V lookup: CDR1 SGHTA, CDR2 FQGNSA. V dropped 3 bases and J dropped 1; count of bases not matched to a gene: 9. CDR3 protein: CASSFAVAGRGTDTQYF. DNA of the CDR3: TGTGCCAGCAGCTTTGCGGTAGCGGGGAGGGGCACAGATACGCAGTATTTT.

The chain has TRBV12-3 or TRBV12-4 and TRBJ2-5; tentatively, D is TRBD1 or TRBD2 (5 bases each). Trimming left V 7 bases short and J 2 bases short, with 17 bases between. The CDR3 is made up of 15 amino acids. The CDR3 sequence: CASTPTGRLQETQYF. CDR3 nucleotide sequence: TGTGCCAGCACTCCCACAGGCCGACTACAAGAGACCCAGTACTTC.

The V and J genes are TRBV20-1 and TRBJ2-1; D unresolved. Looked up from germline, CDR1 is DFQATT and CDR2 is SNEGSKA (reference sequence). Trimming removed 4 bases from V and 9 bases from J, with 10 bases in between. This CDR3 is built from 11 residues. The CDR3 sequence is CSATQAVEQFF. CDR3 sequence (DNA): TGCAGTGCTACCCAGGCGGTTGAGCAGTTCTTC.

There are a few counts of this clonotype. This chain uses TRBV24-1 with TRBJ2-1; 7 nucleotides align to TRBD2. Germline V lookup: CDR1 KGHDR, CDR2 SFDVKD. This CDR3 is built from 15 residues. V lost 3 bases to trimming and J lost 7 bases; unmatched junction nucleotides: 8. CDR3 bases: TGTGCCACCAGTGATCCCACTAGCGTATCAAATGAGCAGTTCTTC. Its translation: CATSDPTSVSNEQFF.

The chain employs TRBV18 and TRBJ2-5; the match to TRBD2 covers 14 bases. V was pared by 3 bases and J by 5 bases, with 2 bases of the junction left unmatched. This CDR3 is built from 15 residues. CDR1 and CDR2 (germline): KGHSH, LQKENI. The CDR3 DNA reads as TGTGCCAGCTCACCGGGACTAGCGGGGGACGAGACCCAGTACTTC. The encoded protein is CASSPGLAGDETQYF.

The chain couples TRBV5-5 to TRBJ1-4; 9 positions match TRBD1. The V gene end was trimmed by 5 bases and the J gene end by 5 bases; junction bases not matched to a gene: 16. The CDR3 has 18 amino acids. Germline lookup yields CDR1 SGHKS and CDR2 YYEKEE (reference sequence). The CDR3 sequence is CASSYRGRGPERNEKLFF. DNA of the CDR3: TGTGCCAGCAGTTACAGGGGGCGAGGGCCGGAGCGAAATGAAAAACTGTTTTTT. The full variable domain, in which reference TRBV5-5 and TRBJ1-4 provide the parts outside the CDR3, is DAGVTQSPTHLIKTRGQQVTLRCSPISGHKSVSWYQQVLGQGPQFIFQYYEKEERGRGNFPDRFSARQFPNYSSELNVNALLLGDSALYLCASSYRGRGPERNEKLFFGSGTQLSVL.

The chain carries TRBV5-6 and TRBJ2-1, with D unresolved. The DNA end is a closer match to TRBJ2-7, so the J assignment may be wrong. Germline CDR1 and CDR2: SGHDT and YYEEEE. This CDR3 has 14 residues. This CDR3 reads CASGPRTATYEQYF. The CDR3 nucleotides are TGTGCCAGCGGCCCTCGGACGGCCACCTACGAGCAGTACTTC.